By frequency in the sample, the clone carrying this T cell receptor (beta chain) is medium-sized. Its antigen is not identified. V lost 1 base, J lost 2 bases, and 13 bases lay in between. The CDR3 contains 16 residues. Germline V gives CDR1 LGHNA, CDR2 YNFKEQ. These data come from a study of early T cells in non-severe SARS-CoV-2 infection. General study findings and limits: Private and CD4 specificities were missed by VDJdb matching, which favored anti-spike CD8 responses.

TCRdb passed the 5' RACE reads through MiXCR, listing each CDR3 protein once. The sample holds fewer than 60,000 distinct CDR3 sequences; roughly 8.8% are singletons and the top ten take 14% to 15%. The rearrangement links TRBV4-2 to TRBJ2-3, with D uncertain. The material sequenced was whole blood. The origin of this receptor is an adult who was a healthcare worker with PCR-confirmed SARS-CoV-2 infection or an uninfected control (not recorded which). This CDR3 is CASSQGSQQLTDTQYF. In DNA, the CDR3 is TGTGCCAGCAGCCAAGGATCACAGCAACTCACAGATACGCAGTATTTT.